The 15 T cell receptor beta chains given below trace back to one sample, sequenced in a study of cytomegalovirus exposure and HLA in healthy donors. With 60 Vbeta and 13 Jbeta primers, the PCR was carried out. The table came from immunoSEQ multiplex PCR; TCRdb's copy has only in-frame clones and leaves some out. The profile shows about 250,000 clones, roughly 80% of them singletons. The source material was PBMCs. The receptors derive from a girl aged 2 to 9 in good health and CMV-seronegative.

The CDR3 sequence: CASSFGAGVDTQYF. For the CDR3, the DNA is TGTGCCAGCAGCTTCGGAGCGGGAGTAGATACGCAGTATTTT. This chain joins TRBV11-1 and TRBJ2-3; TRBD2 matches at 8 bases. Unmatched junction bases numbered 4, after V lost 3 bases and J lost 5 bases. The germline gives CDR1 SGHAT, CDR2 FQDESV (reference sequence). This CDR3 has 14 residues.

The chain couples TRBV5-1 to TRBJ2-1; possible D gene TRBD1, 6 bases. V gave up 0 bases and J gave up 5 bases, with 27 bases separating them. The CDR3 consists of 20 residues. Per the germline V gene, CDR1 is SGHRS and CDR2 is YFSETQ. The CDR3 DNA reads as TGCGCCAGCAGCTTGGGCCCATTTCCCACCCGCATGACAGGCAACAATGAGCAGTTCTTC. Protein sequence: CASSLGPFPTRMTGNNEQFF.

This clone has a single count. This sequence joins TRBV2 and TRBJ1-5, with D unresolved. The germline V gene has CDR1 SNHLY and CDR2 FYNNEI. V lost 0 bases, J lost 4 bases, and 10 bases lay in between. The CDR3 length is 15 residues. CDR3 residues: CASSEAGARNQPQHF. CDR3 DNA: TGTGCCAGCAGTGAAGCTGGAGCAAGAAATCAGCCCCAGCATTTT. Full variable domain (outside the CDR3, taken from reference TRBV2 and TRBJ1-5): EPEVTQTPSHQVTQMGQEVILRCVPISNHLYFYWYRQILGQKVEFLVSFYNNEISEKSEIFDDQFSVERPDGSNFTLKIRSTKLEDSAMYFCASSEAGARNQPQHFGDGTRLSIL.

The chain couples TRBV28 to TRBJ2-7, with 7 bases identical to TRBD1. V gave up 3 bases and J gave up 3 bases; unmatched junction bases: 11. CDR3 length: 16 amino acids. Germline V lookup: CDR1 MDHEN, CDR2 SYDVKM. CDR3 loop: CASSFSGRGKLYEQYF. The CDR3 DNA is TGTGCCAGCAGTTTCTCGGGCAGGGGGAAACTCTACGAGCAGTACTTC.

This chain joins TRBV27 and TRBJ1-1; no clear D. In germline, CDR1 is MNHEY, CDR2 SMNVEV (reference sequence). The V gene lost 4 bases and the J gene lost 2 bases, with 11 bases spanning the gap. This CDR3 comprises 14 residues. CDR3 nucleotide sequence: TGTGCCAGCAGTTGGTTGAGTGCCAACACTGAAGCTTTCTTT. Amino acid sequence: CASSWLSANTEAFF.

The chain carries TRBV27 and TRBJ1-2; TRBD1 agrees at 12 bases. This CDR3 contains 17 residues. The trim removed 6 bases at V and 4 bases at J, leaving 12 bases unmatched. Germline V gene data show CDR1 as MNHEY and CDR2 as SMNVEV (reference sequence). For the CDR3, the DNA is TGTGCCAGCAGACCATCCGGGACAGGGGGCTGCTGCTATGGCTACACCTTC. It specifies CASRPSGTGGCCYGYTF.

This CDR3 is CASSPLDSRFETQYF. Here the CDR3 DNA reads TGTGCCAGCAGCCCCCTGGACAGTCGGTTCGAGACCCAGTACTTC. The chain recombines TRBV7-3 with TRBJ2-5; D may be TRBD1 (6 bases). This CDR3 is 15 amino acids long. The V gene's germline CDR1 is SGHTA and CDR2 FQGTGA. Trimming removed 5 bases from V and 5 bases from J, with 18 bases in between.

The chain links TRBV7-2 to TRBJ2-1; TRBD2 agrees at 8 bases. The CDR3 sequence is 16 residues long. V gave up 4 bases and J gave up 11 bases; unmatched junction bases: 16. Looked up from germline, CDR1 is SGHTA and CDR2 is FQGNSA. The CDR3 nucleotides are TGTGCCAGCAGCTCCCAAGAACTAGCGGTCCCTTCGAAGCAGTTCTTC. Its protein product is CASSSQELAVPSKQFF.

The chain has TRBV4-2 and TRBJ2-4; D is possibly TRBD2 (7 bases). The CDR3 consists of 16 residues. V was trimmed by 0 bases and J by 11 bases, leaving 20 bases between them. Germline V gene data show CDR1 as LGHNA and CDR2 as YNFKEQ. The CDR3 DNA sequence: TGTGCCAGCAGCCAAGAGGGGGGGGCCTCCGGCGTAGTTCAGTACTTC. This gives the protein CASSQEGGASGVVQYF.

The gene calls are TRBV28 and TRBJ2-7; 9 bases align to TRBD1. V shed 3 bases and J 3 bases; nucleotides not matched to a gene: 9. The CDR3 sequence is 16 residues long. Germline V gene sequence: CDR1 MDHEN, CDR2 SYDVKM. The CDR3 coding sequence is TGTGCCAGCAGTTTCCCCCTCGGGACAGGGAGCTACGAGCAGTACTTC. Protein product: CASSFPLGTGSYEQYF. The variable domain in full, with the rest retrieved from reference TRBV28 and TRBJ2-7, is DVKVTQSSRYLVKRTGEKVFLECVQDMDHENMFWYRQDPGLGLRLIYFSYDVKMKEKGDIPEGYSVSREKKERFSLILESASTNQTSMYLCASSFPLGTGSYEQYFGPGTRLTVT.

The rearrangement uses TRBV7-9 and TRBJ2-7, with 7 bases matching TRBD2. The V segment lost 5 bases and the J segment 2 bases; nucleotides outside the gene matches: 6. The CDR3 has 14 amino acids. CDR1 and CDR2 (germline): SEHNR, FQNEAQ (reference sequence). The CDR3 loop is CASSKGTKPYEQYF. CDR3 bases: TGTGCCAGCAGCAAAGGGACTAAACCCTACGAGCAGTACTTC.

The V call is TRBV27, the J call TRBJ1-1, with D unclear. The V gene's germline CDR1 is MNHEY and CDR2 SMNVEV (reference sequence). There are 13 residues in the CDR3. V was shortened by 5 bases and J by 6 bases, with 13 bases between the two germline ends. The CDR3 nucleotides are TGTGCCAGCAGTCCCCTGGCGGGTTCTGAAGCTTTCTTT. It codes for CASSPLAGSEAFF.

The CDR3 spells CASSTSGSLMNEQFF. CDR3 DNA sequence: TGTGCCAGCAGCACTAGCGGGAGTCTGATGAATGAGCAGTTCTTC. The chain uses TRBV7-3 and TRBJ2-1; 11 bases line up with TRBD2. The CDR3 is 15 residues long. Trimming at V came to 5 bases and at J to 7 bases, leaving 7 bases not matched to a gene. Germline loops: CDR1 SGHTA, CDR2 FQGTGA. Full variable domain (missing parts from reference TRBV7-3 and TRBJ2-1): GAGVSQTPSNKVTEKGKYVELRCDPISGHTALYWYRQSLGQGPEFLIYFQGTGAADDSGLPNDRFFAVRPEGSVSTLKIQRTERGDSAVYLCASSTSGSLMNEQFFGPGTRLTVL.

This chain uses TRBV5-4 with TRBJ2-5; D is possibly TRBD1 (5 bases). Germline V gives CDR1 SGHNT, CDR2 YYREEE (reference sequence). The V gene lost 0 bases and the J gene lost 1 base, with 19 bases spanning the gap. The CDR3 is 18 residues long. The CDR3 reads CASSLGGWGRQSQETQYF. As DNA, the CDR3 is TGTGCCAGCAGCTTGGGGGGTTGGGGCAGACAATCCCAAGAGACCCAGTACTTC.

The chain joins TRBV7-4 to TRBJ2-1; 7 bases align to TRBD2. The CDR3 spans 17 residues. V trimming: 1 base; J trimming: 1 base; junction bases outside the gene matches: 7. Germline V CDR1 and CDR2: SGHVT, SQSDAQ. The CDR3 protein is CASSLVGRTRSYNEQFF. In nucleotides, the CDR3 is TGTGCCAGCAGCTTAGTAGGGCGGACTAGGTCCTACAATGAGCAGTTCTTC. Full variable domain (outside the CDR3, taken from reference TRBV7-4 and TRBJ2-1): GAGVSQSPRYKVAKRGRDVALRCDSISGHVTLYWYRQTLGQGSEVLTYSQSDAQRDKSGRPSGRFSAERPERSVSTLKIQRTEQGDSAVYLCASSLVGRTRSYNEQFFGPGTRLTVL.